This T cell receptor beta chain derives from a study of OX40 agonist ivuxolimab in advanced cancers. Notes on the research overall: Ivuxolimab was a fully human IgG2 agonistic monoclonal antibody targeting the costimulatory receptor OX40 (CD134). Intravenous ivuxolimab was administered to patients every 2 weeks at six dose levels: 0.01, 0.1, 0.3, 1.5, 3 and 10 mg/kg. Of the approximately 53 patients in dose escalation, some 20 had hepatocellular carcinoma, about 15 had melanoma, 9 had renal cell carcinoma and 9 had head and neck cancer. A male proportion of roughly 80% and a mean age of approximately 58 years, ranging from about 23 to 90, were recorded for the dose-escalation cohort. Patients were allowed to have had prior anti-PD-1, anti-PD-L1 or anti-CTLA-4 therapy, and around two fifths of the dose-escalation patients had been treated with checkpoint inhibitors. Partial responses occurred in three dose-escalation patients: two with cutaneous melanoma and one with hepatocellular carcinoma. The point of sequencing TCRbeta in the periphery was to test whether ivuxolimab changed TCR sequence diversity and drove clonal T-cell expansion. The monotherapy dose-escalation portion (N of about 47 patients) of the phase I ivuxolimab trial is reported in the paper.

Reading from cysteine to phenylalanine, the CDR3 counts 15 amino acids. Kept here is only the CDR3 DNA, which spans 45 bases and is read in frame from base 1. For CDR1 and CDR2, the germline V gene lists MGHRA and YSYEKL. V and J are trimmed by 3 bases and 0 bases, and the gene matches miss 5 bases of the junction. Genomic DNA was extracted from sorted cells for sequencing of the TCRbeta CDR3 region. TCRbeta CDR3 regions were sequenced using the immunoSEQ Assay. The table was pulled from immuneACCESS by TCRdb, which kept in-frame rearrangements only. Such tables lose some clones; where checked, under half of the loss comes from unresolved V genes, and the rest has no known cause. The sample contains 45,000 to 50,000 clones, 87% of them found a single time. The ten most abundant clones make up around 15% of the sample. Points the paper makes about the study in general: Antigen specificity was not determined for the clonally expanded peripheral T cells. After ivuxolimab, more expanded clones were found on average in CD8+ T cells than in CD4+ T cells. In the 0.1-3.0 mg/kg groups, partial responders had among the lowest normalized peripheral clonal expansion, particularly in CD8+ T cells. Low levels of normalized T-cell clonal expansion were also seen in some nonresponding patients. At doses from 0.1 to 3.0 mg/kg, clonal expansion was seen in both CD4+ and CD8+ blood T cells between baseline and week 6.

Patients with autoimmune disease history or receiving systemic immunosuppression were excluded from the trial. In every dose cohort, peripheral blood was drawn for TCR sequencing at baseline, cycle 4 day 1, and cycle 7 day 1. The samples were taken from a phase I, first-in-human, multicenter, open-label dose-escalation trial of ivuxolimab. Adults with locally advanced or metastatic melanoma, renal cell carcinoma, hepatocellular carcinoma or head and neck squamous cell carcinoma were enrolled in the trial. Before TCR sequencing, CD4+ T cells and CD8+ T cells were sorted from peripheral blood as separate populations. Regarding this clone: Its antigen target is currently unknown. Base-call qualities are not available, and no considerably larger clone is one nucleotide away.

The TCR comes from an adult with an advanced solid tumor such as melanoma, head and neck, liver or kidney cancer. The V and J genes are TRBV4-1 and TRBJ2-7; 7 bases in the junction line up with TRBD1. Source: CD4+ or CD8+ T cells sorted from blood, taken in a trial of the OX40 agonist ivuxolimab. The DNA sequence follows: TGCGCCAGCAGCCACTGGACAGGAGGCTCCTACGAGCAGTACTTC. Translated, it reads CASSHWTGGSYEQYF.